The present entry profiles one TCR beta chain with its context. The target antigen is unknown. This sample was included in a study of cytomegalovirus exposure and HLA in healthy donors. Clones were sequenced by immunoSEQ multiplex PCR, and TCRdb holds only the in-frame ones, with some missing. The table has hundreds of thousands of clones, less than 85% seen once; the top ten hold around 5.6%. Study-wide points: Some TCR beta chains (around 160 of them) were listed as cytomegalovirus-associated.

This sequence was found in a woman aged 18-29 years in good health and CMV-seronegative. Sequencing was performed on PBMCs.

The CDR3, as DNA: TGTGCCAGCAGGAAAACAGGGGTTGGGGAGCAGTACTTC. Protein product: CASRKTGVGEQYF. The chain joins TRBV2 to TRBJ2-7, with 7 positions matching TRBD1. With V trimmed by 6 bases and J by 7 bases, 9 bases remained unmatched. The CDR3 sequence is 13 residues long. Germline V gene data show CDR1 as SNHLY and CDR2 as FYNNEI.